The 7 T cell receptor beta chains in this list originate from one sample, sequenced in a study of T cell changes during pregnancy in multiple sclerosis. Clones were read by immunoSEQ multiplex PCR, and TCRdb kept only the in-frame ones, dropping some. The sample comprises over 90,000 clones, approximately 90% of which are singletons, and approximately 0.9% rests with the top ten. The input for sequencing was peripheral blood, taken before pregnancy. All receptors derive from a female donor with multiple sclerosis, enrolled in a pregnancy study.

This sequence joins TRBV4-1 and TRBJ2-1; D gene uncertain. This CDR3 is 16 amino acids long. The V gene's germline CDR1 is MGHRA and CDR2 YSYEKL. Trimming shortened V by 5 bases and J by 2 bases, and 16 bases separated the two germline ends. For the CDR3, the DNA is TGCGCCAGCAGCTTAAGCGCCAGCGTAACCTACAATGAGCAGTTCTTC. It codes for CASSLSASVTYNEQFF.

The chain joins TRBV29-1 to TRBJ1-3; unclear D gene. CDR1 is SQVTM and CDR2 is ANQGSEA in the germline V gene. The CDR3 runs to 11 residues. Deletions cut 6 bases from V and 0 bases from J, with 3 bases between. The CDR3 region has the DNA TGCAGCGTCCTCTCTGGAAACACCATATATTTT. This sequence encodes CSVLSGNTIYF.

The chain couples TRBV27 to TRBJ2-1; perhaps TRBD2 as D (5 bases). This CDR3 has 15 amino acids. The germline V and J ends were trimmed by 4 bases and 4 bases, with 14 bases remaining between them. CDR1 is MNHEY and CDR2 is SMNVEV in the germline V gene (reference sequence). The CDR3 loop reads CASSSGEYLYNEQFF. The CDR3 DNA follows: TGTGCCAGCAGTTCCGGGGAGTATCTTTACAATGAGCAGTTCTTC.

On this clone: A read error may produce the germline difference seen at one junction end. V is TRBV4-3 and J is TRBJ1-2, with D maybe TRBD1 (6 bases). Germline V gene sequence: CDR1 LGHNA, CDR2 YSLEER. The CDR3 totals 14 residues. CDR3 amino acids: CASSERLQGLDPSF. The DNA of the CDR3 is TGCGCCAGCAGCGAGAGACTACAGGGTCTGGACCCCTCCTTC.

This clone was recorded once. This rearrangement joins TRBV15 to TRBJ2-5; D possibly corresponds to TRBD1 (6 bases). CDR3 length: 13 amino acids. Germline V lookup: CDR1 LNHNV, CDR2 YYDKDF (reference sequence). V shed 4 bases and J shed 8 bases, with 14 bases lying between them. The CDR3 DNA follows: TGTGCCACCAGCAAGGGCAGGGGTCTCACCCAGTACTTC. This codes for CATSKGRGLTQYF.

V gene TRBV21-1 combines with J gene TRBJ1-1; the DNA was not compared with TRBD1, the D call given in the table. TRBV21-1 is a pseudogene locus. This CDR3 spans 14 amino acids. This CDR3 reads CASSNRQRNTEAFF. CDR3 DNA: TGTGCCAGCAGCAATAGACAGAGAAACACTGAAGCTTTCTTT.

The chain has TRBV25-1 and TRBJ1-2, with D possibly being TRBD1 (5 bases). Germline-derived CDR1 and CDR2 are MGHDK and SYGVNS. There are 14 residues in the CDR3. With 1 base removed from V and 7 bases from J, the gap between germline ends came to 13 bases. CDR3 sequence reads: CASSEWQGSSGYTF. CDR3 nucleotides: TGTGCCAGCAGTGAATGGCAGGGTTCTAGTGGCTACACCTTC.